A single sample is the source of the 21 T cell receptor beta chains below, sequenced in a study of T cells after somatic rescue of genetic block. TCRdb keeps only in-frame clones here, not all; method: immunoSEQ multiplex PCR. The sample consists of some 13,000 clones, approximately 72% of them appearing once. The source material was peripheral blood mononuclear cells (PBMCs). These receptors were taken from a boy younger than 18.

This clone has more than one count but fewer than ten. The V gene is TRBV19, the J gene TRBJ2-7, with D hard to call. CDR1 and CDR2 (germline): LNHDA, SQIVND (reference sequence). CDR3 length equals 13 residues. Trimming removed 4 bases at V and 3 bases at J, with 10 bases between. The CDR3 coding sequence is TGTGCCAGTAGTAGCCTACCCGGCTACGAGCAGTACTTC. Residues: CASSSLPGYEQYF.

The CDR3 region has the DNA TGTGCCAGCAGCTTAAAGACAGGGGATGAGCAGTTCTTC. This gives the protein CASSLKTGDEQFF. The rearrangement links TRBV7-3 to TRBJ2-1; TRBD1 agrees at 8 bases. The V and J ends lost 1 base and 8 bases, in that order; junction bases with no gene match: 1. Per germline, CDR1 SGHTA and CDR2 FQGTGA. CDR3 length: 13 amino acids.

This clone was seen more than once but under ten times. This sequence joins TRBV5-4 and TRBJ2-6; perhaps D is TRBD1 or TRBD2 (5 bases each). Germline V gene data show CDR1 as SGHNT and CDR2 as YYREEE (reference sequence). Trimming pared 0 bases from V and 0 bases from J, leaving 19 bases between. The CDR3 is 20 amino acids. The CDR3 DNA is TGTGCCAGCAGCTTGGGGATGGGGGTGGTCTCTCTCTCTGGGGCCAACGTCCTGACTTTC. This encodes CASSLGMGVVSLSGANVLTF.

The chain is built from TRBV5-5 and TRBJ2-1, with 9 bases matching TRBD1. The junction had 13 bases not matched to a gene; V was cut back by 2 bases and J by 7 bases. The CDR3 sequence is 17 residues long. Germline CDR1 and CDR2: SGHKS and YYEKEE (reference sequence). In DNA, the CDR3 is TGTGCCAGCAGCTTACTGAAAGGGACAGGGTCCTGGAATGAGCAGTTCTTC. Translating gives CASSLLKGTGSWNEQFF.

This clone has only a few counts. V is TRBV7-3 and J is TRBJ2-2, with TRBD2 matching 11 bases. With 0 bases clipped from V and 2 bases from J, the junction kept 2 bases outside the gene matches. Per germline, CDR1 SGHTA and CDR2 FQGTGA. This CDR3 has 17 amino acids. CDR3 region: CASSLTGLAANTGELFF. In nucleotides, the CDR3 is TGTGCCAGCAGCTTAACGGGACTAGCGGCAAACACCGGGGAGCTGTTTTTT.

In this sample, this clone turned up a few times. This chain's CDR3 is CASSYVGTGYGYTF. DNA for the CDR3: TGTGCCAGCAGCTACGTTGGGACAGGCTATGGCTACACCTTC. This chain links TRBV7-9 with TRBJ1-2, with 8 bases matching TRBD1. The CDR3 is made up of 14 amino acids. After removal of 4 bases from V and 4 bases from J, the junction contained 5 bases not matched to a gene. Germline V gene sequence: CDR1 SEHNR, CDR2 FQNEAQ (reference sequence).

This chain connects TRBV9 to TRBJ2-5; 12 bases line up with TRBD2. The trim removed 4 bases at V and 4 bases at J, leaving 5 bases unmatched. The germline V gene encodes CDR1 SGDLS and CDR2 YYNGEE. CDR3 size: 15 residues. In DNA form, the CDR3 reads TGTGCCAGCAGCCCTAGGACTAGCGGGGTAGAGACCCAGTACTTC. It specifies CASSPRTSGVETQYF.

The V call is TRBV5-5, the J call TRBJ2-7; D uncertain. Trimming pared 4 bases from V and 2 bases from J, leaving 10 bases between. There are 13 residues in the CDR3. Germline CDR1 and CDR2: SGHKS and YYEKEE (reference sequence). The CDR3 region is CASSPPTAYEQYF. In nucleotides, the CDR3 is TGTGCCAGCAGCCCACCGACCGCCTACGAGCAGTACTTC.

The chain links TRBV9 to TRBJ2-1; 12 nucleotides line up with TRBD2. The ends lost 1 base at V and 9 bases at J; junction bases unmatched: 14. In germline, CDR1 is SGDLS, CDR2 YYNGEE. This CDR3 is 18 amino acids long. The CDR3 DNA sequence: TGTGCCAGCAGCGTAAGGGCTAGCGGGGGGGCCAGGGCAGCTGAGCAGTTCTTC. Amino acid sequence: CASSVRASGGARAAEQFF.

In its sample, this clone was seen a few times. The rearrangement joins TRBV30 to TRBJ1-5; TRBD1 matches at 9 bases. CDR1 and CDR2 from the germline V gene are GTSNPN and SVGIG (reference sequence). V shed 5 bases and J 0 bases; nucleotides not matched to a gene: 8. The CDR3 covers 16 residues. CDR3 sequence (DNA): TGTGCCTGGGGACAGGGGCCCTACCTTAGCAATCAGCCCCAGCATTTT. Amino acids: CAWGQGPYLSNQPQHF.

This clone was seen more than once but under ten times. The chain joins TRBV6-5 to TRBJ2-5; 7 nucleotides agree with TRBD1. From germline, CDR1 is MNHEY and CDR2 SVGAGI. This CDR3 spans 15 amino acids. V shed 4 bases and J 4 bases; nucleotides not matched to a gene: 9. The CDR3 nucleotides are TGTGCCAGCAGTTCCTTCGAGGGGGCCCGAGAGACCCAGTACTTC. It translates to CASSSFEGARETQYF.

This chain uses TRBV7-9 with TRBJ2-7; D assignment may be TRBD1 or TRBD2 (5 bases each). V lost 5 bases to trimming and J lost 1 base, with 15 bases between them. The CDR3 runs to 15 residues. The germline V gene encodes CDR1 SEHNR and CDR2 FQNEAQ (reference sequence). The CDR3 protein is CASSGYPGLSYEQYF. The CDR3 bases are TGTGCCAGCAGCGGTTACCCGGGGCTTTCCTACGAGCAGTACTTC.

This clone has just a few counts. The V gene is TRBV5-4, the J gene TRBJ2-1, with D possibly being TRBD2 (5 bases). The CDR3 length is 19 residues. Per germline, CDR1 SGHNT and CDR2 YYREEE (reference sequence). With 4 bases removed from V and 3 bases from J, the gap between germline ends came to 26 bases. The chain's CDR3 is CASSPPMAGHAAGYNEQFF. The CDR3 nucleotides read TGTGCCAGCAGCCCTCCTATGGCGGGCCACGCCGCGGGCTACAATGAGCAGTTCTTC.

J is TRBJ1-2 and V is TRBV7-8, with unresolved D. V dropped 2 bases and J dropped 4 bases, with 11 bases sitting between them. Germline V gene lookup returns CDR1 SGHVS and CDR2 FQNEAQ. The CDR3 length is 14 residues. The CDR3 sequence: CASSLLSHPYGYTF. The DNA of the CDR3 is TGTGCCAGCAGCTTACTCAGTCACCCCTATGGCTACACCTTC.

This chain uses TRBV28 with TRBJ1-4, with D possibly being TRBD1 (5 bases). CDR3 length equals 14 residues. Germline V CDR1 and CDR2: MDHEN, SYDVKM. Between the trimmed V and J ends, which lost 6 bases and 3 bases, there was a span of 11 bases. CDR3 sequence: CASREWGPNEKLFF. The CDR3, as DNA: TGTGCCAGCAGGGAGTGGGGCCCTAATGAAAAACTGTTTTTT.

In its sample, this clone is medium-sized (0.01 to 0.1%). CDR3 nucleotide sequence: TGTGCCAGCAGGTCTCTAAACCCCACAGATACGCAGTATTTT. This sequence encodes CASRSLNPTDTQYF. The chain couples TRBV7-3 to TRBJ2-3; D remains unclear. Germline CDR1 is SGHTA and CDR2 is FQGTGA. The CDR3 totals 14 residues. The ends were cut back, 6 bases at V and 2 bases at J, with 12 bases in the middle.

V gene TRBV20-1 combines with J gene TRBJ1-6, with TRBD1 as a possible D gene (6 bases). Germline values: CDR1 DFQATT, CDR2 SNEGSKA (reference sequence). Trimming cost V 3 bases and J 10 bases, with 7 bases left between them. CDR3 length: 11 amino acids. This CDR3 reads CSARGGSPLHF. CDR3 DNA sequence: TGCAGTGCTAGGGGGGGCTCACCCCTCCACTTT.

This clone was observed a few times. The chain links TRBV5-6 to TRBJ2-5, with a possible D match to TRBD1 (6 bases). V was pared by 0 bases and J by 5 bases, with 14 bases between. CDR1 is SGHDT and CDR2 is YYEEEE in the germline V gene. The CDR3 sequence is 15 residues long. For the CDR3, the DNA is TGTGCCAGCAGCTTGGAGGCAGGGGCAGGGGAGACCCAGTACTTC. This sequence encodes CASSLEAGAGETQYF.

CDR3 nucleotide sequence: TGTGCCAGCAGGGGACAGGGGCTCTACGAGCAGTACTTC. Translated, it gives CASRGQGLYEQYF. The V and J genes are TRBV27 and TRBJ2-7; 10 bases align to TRBD1. The length of the CDR3 is 13 residues. V shed 6 bases, J shed 3 bases, and the junction held 2 bases outside the gene matches. Germline-derived CDR1 and CDR2 are MNHEY and SMNVEV (reference sequence).

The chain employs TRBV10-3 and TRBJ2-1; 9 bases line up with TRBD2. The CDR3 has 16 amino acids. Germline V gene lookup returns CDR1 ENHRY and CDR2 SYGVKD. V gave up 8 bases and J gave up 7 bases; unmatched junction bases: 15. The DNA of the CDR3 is TGTGCCATCGCCTTCGGGTCGGGACTAGCCCTTAATGAGCAGTTCTTC. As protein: CAIAFGSGLALNEQFF.

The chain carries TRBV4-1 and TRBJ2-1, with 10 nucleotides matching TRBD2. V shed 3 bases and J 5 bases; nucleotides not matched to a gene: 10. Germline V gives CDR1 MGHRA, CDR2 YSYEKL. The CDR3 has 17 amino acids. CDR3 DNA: TGCGCCAGCAGCCAGCCATTAGCGGGGGGCCTAAACAATGAGCAGTTCTTC. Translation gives CASSQPLAGGLNNEQFF.